This entry is about one TCR beta chain. Version v3.0 of the immunoSEQ assay ran at survey level. TCRdb's copy holds only in-frame clones and misses some; the assay was immunoSEQ multiplex PCR. This sample has tens of thousands of clones, with approximately 81% found just once. The germline V gene encodes CDR1 SNHLY and CDR2 FYNNEI. The CDR3 has 13 amino acids. Between the trimmed V and J ends, which lost 7 bases and 7 bases, there was a span of 16 bases. The data derive from a study of long-term antiretroviral therapy in people with HIV. The specimen comprised unsorted PBMCs, sampled 2.4 years after starting antiretroviral therapy. The TCR sequence derives from a man aged 40-50 years with HIV. The V call is TRBV2, the J call TRBJ2-5, with a possible D match to TRBD2 (7 bases). The CDR3 reads CASNPGGGGTQYF. CDR3 DNA: TGTGCCAGCAACCCGGGGGGAGGGGGGACCCAGTACTTC.